This T cell receptor beta chain was found in a study of T-cell memory formation after mild COVID-19. TCRdb reprocessed the 5' RACE reads with MiXCR, giving one entry per CDR3 protein. This sample yields about 200,000 distinct CDR3 sequences, of which 9% to 10% are seen a single time; approximately 3.3% belongs to the top ten. This clonotype has a handful of counts. Trimming pared 5 bases from V and 8 bases from J, leaving 10 bases between. CDR1 is MDHEN, CDR2 SYDVKM, per germline. The CDR3 has 12 residues. The receptor comes from a man in his late teens or twenties who had mild COVID-19 (a few samples of this study predate the infection). Cell type and time point are not known. The material sequenced was PBMCs or a T cell subset sorted from them (not recorded which). The chain couples TRBV28 to TRBJ1-3; no definite D call. The CDR3 loop is CASSLVADTIYF. CDR3 in DNA: TGTGCCAGCAGTCTAGTGGCGGACACCATATATTTT.